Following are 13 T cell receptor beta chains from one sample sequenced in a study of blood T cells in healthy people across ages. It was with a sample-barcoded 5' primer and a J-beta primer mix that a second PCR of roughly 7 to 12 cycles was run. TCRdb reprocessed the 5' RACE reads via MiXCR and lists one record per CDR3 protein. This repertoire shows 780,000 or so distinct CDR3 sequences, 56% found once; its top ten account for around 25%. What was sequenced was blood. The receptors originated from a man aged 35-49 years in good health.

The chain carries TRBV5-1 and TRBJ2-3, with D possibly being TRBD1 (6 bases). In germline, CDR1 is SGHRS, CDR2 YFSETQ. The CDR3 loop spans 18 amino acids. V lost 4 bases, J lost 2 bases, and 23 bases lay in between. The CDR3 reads CASSTPDSSPWTTDTQYF. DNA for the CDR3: TGCGCCAGCAGCACACCGGACAGTTCCCCTTGGACCACAGATACGCAGTATTTT.

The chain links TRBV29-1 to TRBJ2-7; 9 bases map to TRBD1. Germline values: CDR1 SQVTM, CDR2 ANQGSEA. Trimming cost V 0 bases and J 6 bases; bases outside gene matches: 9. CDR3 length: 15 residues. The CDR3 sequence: CSVEEGGQGGVEQYF. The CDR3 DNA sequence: TGCAGCGTTGAAGAAGGGGGACAGGGTGGGGTCGAGCAGTACTTC.

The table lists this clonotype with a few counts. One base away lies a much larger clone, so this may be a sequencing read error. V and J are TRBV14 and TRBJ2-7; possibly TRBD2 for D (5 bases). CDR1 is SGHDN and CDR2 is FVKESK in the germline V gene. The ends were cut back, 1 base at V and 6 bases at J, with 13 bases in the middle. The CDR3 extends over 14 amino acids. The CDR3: CASSQGYGAGEQYF. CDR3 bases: TGTGCCAGCAGCCAAGGTTACGGCGCGGGCGAGCAGTACTTC.

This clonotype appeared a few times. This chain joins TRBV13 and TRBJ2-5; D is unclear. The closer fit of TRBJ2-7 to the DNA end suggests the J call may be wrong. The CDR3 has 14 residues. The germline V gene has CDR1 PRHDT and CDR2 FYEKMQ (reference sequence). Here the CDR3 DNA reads TGTGCCAGCAGCTCCGAATTCAACAGATACGAGCAGTACTTC. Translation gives CASSSEFNRYEQYF.

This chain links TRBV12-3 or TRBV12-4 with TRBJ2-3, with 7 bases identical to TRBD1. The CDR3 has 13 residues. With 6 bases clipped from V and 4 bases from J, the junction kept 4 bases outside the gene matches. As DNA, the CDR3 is TGTGCCAGCAGCATAGGGGGCCCAGATACGCAGTATTTT. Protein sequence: CASSIGGPDTQYF.

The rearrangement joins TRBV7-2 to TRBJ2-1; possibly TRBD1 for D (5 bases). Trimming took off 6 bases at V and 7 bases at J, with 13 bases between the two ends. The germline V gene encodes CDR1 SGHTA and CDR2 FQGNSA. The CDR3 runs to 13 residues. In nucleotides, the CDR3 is TGTGCCAGCAGGTTGCAGGGTTCGAATGAGCAGTTCTTC. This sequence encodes CASRLQGSNEQFF.

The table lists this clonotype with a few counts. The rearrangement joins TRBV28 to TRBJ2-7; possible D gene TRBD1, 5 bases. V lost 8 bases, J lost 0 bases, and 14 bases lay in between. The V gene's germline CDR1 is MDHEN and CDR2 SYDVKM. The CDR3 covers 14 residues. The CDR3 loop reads CASSQPGFSYEQYF. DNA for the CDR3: TGTGCCAGCTCGCAGCCAGGGTTCTCCTACGAGCAGTACTTC.

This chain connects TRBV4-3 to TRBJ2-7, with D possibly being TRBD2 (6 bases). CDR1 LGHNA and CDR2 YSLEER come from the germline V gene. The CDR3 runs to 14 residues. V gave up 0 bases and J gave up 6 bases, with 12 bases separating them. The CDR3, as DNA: TGCGCCAGCAGCCAAGAGTGGGAGGCGGGCGAGCAGTACTTC. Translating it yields CASSQEWEAGEQYF.

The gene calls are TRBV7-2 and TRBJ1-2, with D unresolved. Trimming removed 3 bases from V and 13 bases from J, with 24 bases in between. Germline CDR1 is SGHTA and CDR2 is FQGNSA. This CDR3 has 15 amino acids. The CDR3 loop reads CASSFITVDLPVGTF. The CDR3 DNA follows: TGTGCCAGCAGCTTCATAACCGTGGACCTCCCGGTGGGCACCTTC.

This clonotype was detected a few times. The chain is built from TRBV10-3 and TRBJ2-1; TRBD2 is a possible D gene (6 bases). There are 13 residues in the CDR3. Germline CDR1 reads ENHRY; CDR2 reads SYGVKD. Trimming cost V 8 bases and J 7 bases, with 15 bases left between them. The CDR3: CAIAGLAENEQFF. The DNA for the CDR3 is TGTGCCATCGCGGGATTAGCGGAGAATGAGCAGTTCTTC.

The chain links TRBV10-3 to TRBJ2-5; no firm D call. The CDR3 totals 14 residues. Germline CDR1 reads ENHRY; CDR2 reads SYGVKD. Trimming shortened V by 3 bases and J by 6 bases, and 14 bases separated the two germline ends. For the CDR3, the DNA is TGTGCCATCAGTGACCCTGGCGGTAGAAAGACCCAGTACTTC. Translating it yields CAISDPGGRKTQYF.

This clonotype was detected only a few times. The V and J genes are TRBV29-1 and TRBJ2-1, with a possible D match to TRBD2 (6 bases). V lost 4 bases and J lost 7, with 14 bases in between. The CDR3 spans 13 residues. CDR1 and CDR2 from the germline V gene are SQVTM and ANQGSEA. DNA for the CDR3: TGCAGCGTTGGGAGGAGGGCTGGGAATGAGCAGTTCTTC. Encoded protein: CSVGRRAGNEQFF.

This CDR3 reads CSARDRTKSLTGELFF. The CDR3, as DNA: TGCAGTGCTAGAGACCGGACTAAAAGTTTGACCGGGGAGCTGTTTTTT. V usage is TRBV20-1 and J usage is TRBJ2-2; a possible D gene is TRBD2 (6 bases). From germline, CDR1 is DFQATT and CDR2 SNEGSKA (reference sequence). The CDR3 is 16 amino acids. Trimming removed 0 bases at V and 5 bases at J, with 16 bases between.